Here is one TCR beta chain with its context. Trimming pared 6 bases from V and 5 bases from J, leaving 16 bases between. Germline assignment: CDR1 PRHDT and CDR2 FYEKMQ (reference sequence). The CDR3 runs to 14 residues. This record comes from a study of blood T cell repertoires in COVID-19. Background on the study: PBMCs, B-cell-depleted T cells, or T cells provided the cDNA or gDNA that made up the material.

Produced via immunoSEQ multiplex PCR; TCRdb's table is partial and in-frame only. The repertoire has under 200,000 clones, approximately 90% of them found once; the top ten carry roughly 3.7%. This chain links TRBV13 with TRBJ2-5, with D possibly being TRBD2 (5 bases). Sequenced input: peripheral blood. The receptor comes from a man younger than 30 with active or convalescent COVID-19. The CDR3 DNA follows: TGTGCCAGCAGACGTAGTCCGGGGTTTGAGACCCAGTACTTC. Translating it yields CASRRSPGFETQYF.